This T cell receptor beta chain was observed in a study of blood T cell repertoires in COVID-19. Study background: Spain, Italy and the United States supplied samples that represented acute and convalescent COVID-19. PBMCs, B-cell-depleted T cells, or T cells provided the cDNA or gDNA that made up the material.

In the original workflow: Nucleated cell number was recorded as an estimate derived from reference gene primer amplification. The assay was immunoSEQ multiplex PCR, and TCRdb's table has in-frame clones only and misses some. V, J and clone size were drawn from that table, and D and trimming were deduced from the DNA. In the table there are roughly 210,000 clones, approximately 80% of which are singletons. Followed over time, Seattle patients had been enrolled while infection was active. This CDR3 contains 16 residues. Trimming took 7 bases from V and 5 from J, leaving 23 bases between them. The germline gives CDR1 SNHLY, CDR2 FYNNEI.

Sequenced: peripheral blood. This sequence was found in a woman of 80 years or more with COVID-19, enrolled during active disease. The chain recombines TRBV2 with TRBJ1-1, with D possibly TRBD1 on 5 matching bases. CDR3 sequence reads: CASTTGGQGGRTEAFF. CDR3 nucleotide sequence: TGTGCCAGCACAACTGGAGGCCAGGGAGGTCGGACTGAAGCTTTCTTT.